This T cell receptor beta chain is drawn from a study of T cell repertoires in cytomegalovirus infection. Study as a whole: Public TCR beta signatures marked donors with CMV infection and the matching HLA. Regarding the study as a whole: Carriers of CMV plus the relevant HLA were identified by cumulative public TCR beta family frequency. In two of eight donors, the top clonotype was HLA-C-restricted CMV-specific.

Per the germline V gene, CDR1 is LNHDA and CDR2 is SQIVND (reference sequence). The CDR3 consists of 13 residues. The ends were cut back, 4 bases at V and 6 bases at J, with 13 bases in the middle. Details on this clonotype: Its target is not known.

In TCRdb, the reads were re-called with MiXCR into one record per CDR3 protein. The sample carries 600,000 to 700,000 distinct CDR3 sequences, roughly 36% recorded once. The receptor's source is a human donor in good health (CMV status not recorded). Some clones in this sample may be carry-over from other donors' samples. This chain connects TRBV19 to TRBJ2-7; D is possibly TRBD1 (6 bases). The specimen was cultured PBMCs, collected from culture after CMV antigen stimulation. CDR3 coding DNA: TGTGCCAGTAGTAACAACAGGGAGAGCGAGCAGTACTTC. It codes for CASSNNRESEQYF.